These T cell receptor beta chains were read from a single sample in a study of blood T cell repertoires in COVID-19. TCRdb keeps only in-frame clones here, not all; method: immunoSEQ multiplex PCR. The sample lists fewer than 350,000 clones; 86% were seen once. Sequences were obtained from peripheral blood. The receptors were gathered from a woman aged 25 to 39 with COVID-19, enrolled during active disease. CDR3s include the opening cysteine and the closing phenylalanine or tryptophan. Fields, in order: J gene, clone size, D gene, V gene, CDR3 DNA, CDR3 protein. D genes are given only for firm matches. The listing skips clone size in some rows; elsewhere it reads once, few, many or a size class.

j_call: TRBJ2-5; clone_size: -; d_call: -; v_call: TRBV7-8; cdr3_nt: TGTGCCAGCAAAAGACGGTACACGGGACTCCAAGAGACCCAGTACTTC; cdr3_aa: CASKRRYTGLQETQYF
j_call: TRBJ1-1; clone_size: -; d_call: TRBD1; v_call: TRBV6-1; cdr3_nt: TGTGCCAGCAGTGAAGGGTACAGGGGGTTGGGTAGCACTGAAGCTTTCTTT; cdr3_aa: CASSEGYRGLGSTEAFF
j_call: TRBJ1-6; clone_size: -; d_call: TRBD1; v_call: TRBV5-1; cdr3_nt: TGCGCCAGCAGCTTGGAAGGGACAGGGGGCAATTCACCCCTCCACTTT; cdr3_aa: CASSLEGTGGNSPLHF
j_call: TRBJ1-2; clone_size: -; d_call: TRBD1; v_call: TRBV19; cdr3_nt: TGTGCCAGTAGTCCAGTGGACAGGTCTAGCTATGGCTACACCTTC; cdr3_aa: CASSPVDRSSYGYTF
j_call: TRBJ1-2; clone_size: -; d_call: -; v_call: TRBV29-1; cdr3_nt: TGCAGCGTTGGTCCCGGCAGGGGCCGCTTTGCCTATGGCTACACCTTC; cdr3_aa: CSVGPGRGRFAYGYTF
j_call: TRBJ2-5; clone_size: -; d_call: TRBD2; v_call: TRBV3-1/TRBV3-2; cdr3_nt: TGTGCCAGCAGCCAAGTTACCGGGGCGGGGGGGCAGGAGACCCAGTACTTC; cdr3_aa: CASSQVTGAGGQETQYF
j_call: TRBJ1-2; clone_size: -; d_call: TRBD1; v_call: TRBV5-1; cdr3_nt: TGCGCCAGCAGCTTGGGGTCCGGGACAGGGCTTAACTATGGCTACACCTTC; cdr3_aa: CASSLGSGTGLNYGYTF
j_call: TRBJ2-7; clone_size: -; d_call: -; v_call: TRBV4-1; cdr3_nt: TGCGCCAGCAGCCAGTGGGGATCAGTACGGGGAGGCGAGCAGTACTTC; cdr3_aa: CASSQWGSVRGGEQYF
j_call: TRBJ1-2; clone_size: -; d_call: -; v_call: TRBV5-5; cdr3_nt: TGTGCCAGCAGCTTGGCTCTTAACTATGGCTACACCTTC; cdr3_aa: CASSLALNYGYTF
j_call: TRBJ2-7; clone_size: -; d_call: -; v_call: TRBV11-3; cdr3_nt: TGTGCCAGCAGCTTGAGGGCAGCCAGTTACGAGCAGTACTTC; cdr3_aa: CASSLRAASYEQYF
j_call: TRBJ2-2; clone_size: -; d_call: -; v_call: TRBV27; cdr3_nt: TGTGCCAGCAGTTTTTTGCGGGGCGGCACCGGGGAGCTGTTTTTT; cdr3_aa: CASSFLRGGTGELFF
j_call: TRBJ2-1; clone_size: -; d_call: -; v_call: TRBV7-9; cdr3_nt: TGTGCCAGCAGCCCTCTGAGCGGCGAGCAGTTCTTC; cdr3_aa: CASSPLSGEQFF
j_call: TRBJ2-5; clone_size: -; d_call: -; v_call: TRBV5-1; cdr3_nt: TGCGCCAGCAGTGACACAGGTTCGACGCACGAGACCCAGTACTTC; cdr3_aa: CASSDTGSTHETQYF
j_call: TRBJ2-1; clone_size: -; d_call: -; v_call: TRBV6-1; cdr3_nt: TGTGCCAGCAGTGAAGCGGTGTCTAGCAGTAAGCAGTTCTTC; cdr3_aa: CASSEAVSSSKQFF
j_call: TRBJ2-2; clone_size: -; d_call: -; v_call: TRBV5-1; cdr3_nt: TGCGCCAGCAGCTCGTCCCCGAACACCGGGGAGCTGTTTTTT; cdr3_aa: CASSSSPNTGELFF
j_call: TRBJ1-6; clone_size: -; d_call: TRBD1; v_call: TRBV7-9; cdr3_nt: TGTGCCAGCAGCTTAGTCCAGGGGGGTTCACCCCTCCACTTT; cdr3_aa: CASSLVQGGSPLHF
j_call: TRBJ2-2; clone_size: once; d_call: TRBD1; v_call: TRBV10-2; cdr3_nt: TGCGCCAGCAGTGAGCGAGGGGGCGTCACCGGGGAGCTGTTTTTT; cdr3_aa: CASSERGGVTGELFF
j_call: TRBJ2-1; clone_size: -; d_call: -; v_call: TRBV25-1; cdr3_nt: TGTGCCAGCAGTGAAGGTTTCGTCGGGTACAATGAGCAGTTCTTC; cdr3_aa: CASSEGFVGYNEQFF
j_call: TRBJ1-1; clone_size: -; d_call: -; v_call: TRBV28; cdr3_nt: TGTGCCAGCACCCTGACAGAGAACACTGAAGCTTTCTTT; cdr3_aa: CASTLTENTEAFF
j_call: TRBJ2-1; clone_size: once; d_call: -; v_call: TRBV3-1/TRBV3-2; cdr3_nt: TGTGCCAGCAGCCAACTCGGGGAAGAGCAGTTCTTC; cdr3_aa: CASSQLGEEQFF
j_call: TRBJ2-3; clone_size: -; d_call: TRBD1; v_call: TRBV28; cdr3_nt: TGTGCCAGCCACCGGGACAGAGGAAAAGATACGCAGTATTTT; cdr3_aa: CASHRDRGKDTQYF
j_call: TRBJ1-4; clone_size: -; d_call: -; v_call: TRBV19; cdr3_nt: TGTGCCAGTACTATCACCACCGGGACATATAATCTTAAACTGTTTTTT; cdr3_aa: CASTITTGTYNLKLFF
j_call: TRBJ2-1; clone_size: -; d_call: TRBD2; v_call: TRBV5-6; cdr3_nt: TGTGCCAGCAGCTTACGACTAGCGGGGCAGGGTGAGCAGTTCTTC; cdr3_aa: CASSLRLAGQGEQFF
j_call: TRBJ2-7; clone_size: -; d_call: TRBD1; v_call: TRBV4-1; cdr3_nt: TGCGCCAGCAGCCAAGCACCCCCGGGACAGGGGGGCGAGCAGTACTTC; cdr3_aa: CASSQAPPGQGGEQYF
j_call: TRBJ1-1; clone_size: -; d_call: TRBD1; v_call: TRBV14; cdr3_nt: TGTGCCAGCAGTCGACAGGGATTCTATTCCACTGAAGCTTTCTTT; cdr3_aa: CASSRQGFYSTEAFF
j_call: TRBJ1-1; clone_size: -; d_call: -; v_call: TRBV3-1/TRBV3-2; cdr3_nt: TGTGCCAGCAGCCAAGATGGCAGGGTTGGCACTGAAGCTTTCTTT; cdr3_aa: CASSQDGRVGTEAFF
j_call: TRBJ2-5; clone_size: -; d_call: TRBD1; v_call: TRBV5-4; cdr3_nt: TGTGCCAGCAGCACGCGGACAGGGCAGGGGACCCAGTACTTC; cdr3_aa: CASSTRTGQGTQYF
j_call: TRBJ2-2; clone_size: -; d_call: TRBD1; v_call: TRBV19; cdr3_nt: TGTGCCACAAAGCGACAGGGGCGTGGGACCGGGGAGCTGTTTTTT; cdr3_aa: CATKRQGRGTGELFF
j_call: TRBJ2-5; clone_size: -; d_call: TRBD2; v_call: TRBV7-9; cdr3_nt: TGTGCCAGCAGCCCCGGGGGGAGGGAGACCCAGTACTTC; cdr3_aa: CASSPGGRETQYF
j_call: TRBJ1-2; clone_size: -; d_call: -; v_call: TRBV24-1; cdr3_nt: TGTGCCACCAGTGACGGCTATGGCTACACCTTC; cdr3_aa: CATSDGYGYTF
j_call: TRBJ1-4; clone_size: once; d_call: -; v_call: TRBV29-1; cdr3_nt: TGCAGCGGCCTGGAGGCGGGGTATGAAAAACTGTTTTTT; cdr3_aa: CSGLEAGYEKLFF
j_call: TRBJ2-3; clone_size: once; d_call: TRBD2; v_call: TRBV7-6; cdr3_nt: TGTGCCAGCAGCGCCCTAGCGGGGGGGCCGACAGATACGCAGTATTTT; cdr3_aa: CASSALAGGPTDTQYF
j_call: TRBJ1-5; clone_size: -; d_call: -; v_call: TRBV10-2; cdr3_nt: TGCGCCAGCGGCGAGGCGCCCCAGCATTTT; cdr3_aa: CASGEAPQHF
j_call: TRBJ2-5; clone_size: once; d_call: -; v_call: TRBV6-5; cdr3_nt: TGTGCCAGCAGAGTGTCAGAAGAGACCCAGTACTTC; cdr3_aa: CASRVSEETQYF
j_call: TRBJ2-3; clone_size: -; d_call: -; v_call: TRBV5-1; cdr3_nt: TGCGCCAGCAGCTTGGTGGGGGGGCCAGGTACAGATACGCAGTATTTT; cdr3_aa: CASSLVGGPGTDTQYF
j_call: TRBJ1-3; clone_size: few; d_call: -; v_call: TRBV19; cdr3_nt: TGTGCCAGTAGTCTTTACTCGGGAAACACCATATATTTT; cdr3_aa: CASSLYSGNTIYF
j_call: TRBJ2-7; clone_size: -; d_call: TRBD2; v_call: TRBV28; cdr3_nt: TGTGCCAGCAGTTTGGGACTAGCGGGGCTCTCCTACGAGCAGTACTTC; cdr3_aa: CASSLGLAGLSYEQYF
j_call: TRBJ1-3; clone_size: -; d_call: -; v_call: TRBV12-2; cdr3_nt: TGTGCAAGTCGCCGCTTGTGGGGACAAAATTCTGGAAACACCATATATTTT; cdr3_aa: CASRRLWGQNSGNTIYF
j_call: TRBJ1-1; clone_size: -; d_call: -; v_call: TRBV18; cdr3_nt: TGTGCCAGCTCACCAAGGGAGCCGACTGAAGCTTTCTTT; cdr3_aa: CASSPREPTEAFF
j_call: TRBJ2-1; clone_size: few; d_call: TRBD2; v_call: TRBV19; cdr3_nt: TGTGCCAGTAGGCCGGGAGGGGGGGGCAATGAGCAGTTCTTC; cdr3_aa: CASRPGGGGNEQFF
j_call: TRBJ2-7; clone_size: -; d_call: -; v_call: TRBV7-9; cdr3_nt: TGTGCCAGCAGCGGGACTACAGGGCCTTACGAGCAGTACTTC; cdr3_aa: CASSGTTGPYEQYF
j_call: TRBJ1-6; clone_size: -; d_call: TRBD1; v_call: TRBV30; cdr3_nt: TGTGCCTGGAGTGTACGCGGGACAGGGGTCGGGATTGATTCACCCCTCCACTTT; cdr3_aa: CAWSVRGTGVGIDSPLHF
j_call: TRBJ2-5; clone_size: -; d_call: TRBD2; v_call: TRBV10-1; cdr3_nt: TGCGCCAGCAGTGAGTCAGGTCTAGCGGGGGCAGAGACCCAGTACTTC; cdr3_aa: CASSESGLAGAETQYF
j_call: TRBJ1-2; clone_size: -; d_call: TRBD1; v_call: TRBV19; cdr3_nt: TGTGCCAGTAGTAACACGGGACAGGGGATATATGGCTACACCTTC; cdr3_aa: CASSNTGQGIYGYTF
j_call: TRBJ1-2; clone_size: few; d_call: -; v_call: TRBV7-2; cdr3_nt: TGTGCCAGCAGCTTAGCAGGTTGGGCTGATAAGTTC; cdr3_aa: CASSLAGWADKF
j_call: TRBJ2-1; clone_size: -; d_call: -; v_call: TRBV5-1; cdr3_nt: TGCGCCAGCAGCTTAACCCCAGGGGGAGGATACAATGAGCAGTTCTTC; cdr3_aa: CASSLTPGGGYNEQFF
j_call: TRBJ1-1; clone_size: -; d_call: -; v_call: TRBV6-5; cdr3_nt: TGTGCCAGCAGTTACGACGGGGGGCCGTACACTGAAGCTTTCTTT; cdr3_aa: CASSYDGGPYTEAFF
j_call: TRBJ2-7; clone_size: -; d_call: -; v_call: TRBV3-1/TRBV3-2; cdr3_nt: TGTGCCAGACTCGTATCCTATCGGGACTCTAAACCGTCGGGTCGCTACGAGCAGTACTTC; cdr3_aa: CARLVSYRDSKPSGRYEQYF
j_call: TRBJ2-1; clone_size: -; d_call: -; v_call: TRBV19; cdr3_nt: TGTGCCAGTAGTAAAGAGGCTAGCTATTGGGACAATGAGCAGTTCTTC; cdr3_aa: CASSKEASYWDNEQFF
j_call: TRBJ2-5; clone_size: -; d_call: -; v_call: TRBV5-4; cdr3_nt: TGTGCCAGCAGCTACCCAACCGGAGGGACCCAGTACTTC; cdr3_aa: CASSYPTGGTQYF
j_call: TRBJ1-6; clone_size: -; d_call: TRBD1; v_call: TRBV7-9; cdr3_nt: TGTGCCAGCAGCCCGGGACAGGGGGTGCGTTCACCCCTCCACTTT; cdr3_aa: CASSPGQGVRSPLHF
j_call: TRBJ1-1; clone_size: once; d_call: TRBD1; v_call: TRBV18; cdr3_nt: TGTGCCAGCTCACTGGGGACAGGGGATGAAGCTTTCTTT; cdr3_aa: CASSLGTGDEAFF
j_call: TRBJ2-5; clone_size: once; d_call: TRBD2; v_call: TRBV5-1; cdr3_nt: TGCGCCAGCAGCTTGAAACTAGCGGGGGAGACCCAGTACTTC; cdr3_aa: CASSLKLAGETQYF